This T cell receptor beta chain was documented in a study of STAT5B mutations in CD4+ large granular lymphocyte leukemia. Overall study findings and caveats: Compared with healthy controls (2/35), patient top clones favored TRBV06 (8/27). Main leukemic clonotypes were patient-specific, but 25% appeared at low frequency elsewhere. The CD4+ versus CD8+ T-LGLL clonality difference may reflect limited sample size.

With respect to this clone: The target antigen is unknown.

Germline V lookup: CDR1 SGHRS, CDR2 YFSETQ. With V trimmed by 4 bases and J by 0 bases, 6 bases remained unmatched. The CDR3 spans 15 residues. Here immunoSEQ multiplex PCR was the method, and the copy in TCRdb shows in-frame clones only, minus some. The sample holds approximately 33,000 clones; less than 70% are singletons and the top ten take 2.5% to 3%. The J gene is TRBJ1-2, the V gene TRBV5-1; the match to TRBD1 covers 7 bases. The specimen sequenced was CD4+ T cells from blood buffy coats. The TCR originated in a human donor in good health. The CDR3 is CASSLSTGSNYGYTF. CDR3 DNA sequence: TGCGCCAGCAGCCTCTCGACAGGGTCTAACTATGGCTACACCTTC. Looking up the rest from reference TRBV5-1 and TRBJ1-2 gives the full variable domain: KAGVTQTPRYLIKTRGQQVTLSCSPISGHRSVSWYQQTPGQGLQFLFEYFSETQRNKGNFPGRFSGRQFSNSRSEMNVSTLELGDSALYLCASSLSTGSNYGYTFGSGTRLTVV.